The clone carrying this T cell receptor beta chain has only one observation. Antigen specificity is unknown. The record originates from a study of cytomegalovirus exposure and HLA in healthy donors. Study overall: In an early release, HLA-typed donors contributed 90 million or so unique TCR sequences.

PCR employed 60 Vbeta and 13 Jbeta primers. The repertoire was sequenced with immunoSEQ multiplex PCR; TCRdb's copy has only in-frame clones and lacks some. The sample has roughly 100,000 clones, nearly 80% seen once; the top ten hold approximately 1.3%. Germline V CDR1 and CDR2: SGHVS, FNYEAQ. V lost 1 base, J lost 12 bases, and 13 bases lay in between. CDR3 length: 13 residues. Regarding the study as a whole: Versus the approximately 720-donor mean, an Asian-associated ancestry cluster reportedly showed fewer N-insertions in a later analysis.

The sample comprised PBMCs. The receptor was derived from a young man in good health and CMV-seronegative. This chain links TRBV7-6 with TRBJ2-1, with a weak D call TRBD1 (5 bases). CDR3 sequence reads: CASSLGDRQTQFF. CDR3 sequence (DNA): TGTGCCAGCAGCTTAGGGGATCGACAGACGCAGTTCTTC.